This TCR beta chain was sequenced during a study of T cell responses to AZD1222 COVID-19 vaccine. The study's findings and limits: Repertoire sampling was restricted to post-peak T cell response timepoints. With dominance at 160-218 and 743-854, vaccine-associated CD4 TCRs spanned spike.

Profiled with immunoSEQ multiplex PCR; TCRdb holds only in-frame clones, not every one. The table records about 120,000 clones, 85% to 95% of them present only once. This CDR3 is built from 16 residues. J gave up 3 bases and V 9 bases, and 18 bases lay outside the gene matches. Per germline, CDR1 SGHNT and CDR2 YYREEE (reference sequence). On this clone itself: What it recognizes is unknown.

The chain joins TRBV5-4 to TRBJ2-7, with 7 bases lining up with TRBD2. Source: peripheral blood, taken on day 0 of AZD1222 vaccination. The source is an adult in good health. CDR3 loop: CATQRDPWGGFYEQYF. CDR3 nucleotides: TGTGCCACCCAGCGGGACCCTTGGGGAGGTTTCTACGAGCAGTACTTC.